This TCR beta chain derives from a study of blood T cells in healthy people across ages. General study points: With age, beta diversity per million T cells declined roughly linearly, significantly by about 37.

For the second PCR, which ran for 7 to 11 cycles, a sample-barcoded 5' primer and a J-beta primer mix were used. TCRdb reprocessed the 5' RACE reads with MiXCR, giving one entry per CDR3 protein. The sample gives roughly 1,000,000 distinct CDR3 sequences, roughly 24% of which show up once; approximately 0.71% is in the top ten. Points on this clonotype: Its antigen is undetermined.

Total RNA was isolated from each sample in quantities of at least 5 micrograms. Germline lookup yields CDR1 MNHNS and CDR2 SASEGT. This CDR3 is 12 amino acids long. The V end was cut by 8 bases, the J end by 0 bases, with 4 bases between. These same data were also listed under a study on T cells of mothers and their children. From that paper: It was found that thymic selection shapes TCR recombination output similarly in related and unrelated pairs.

The sequenced material came from blood. This sequence originates from a girl aged 2-10 years in good health. J is TRBJ1-4 and V is TRBV6-1; D not resolved. In DNA, the CDR3 is TGTGCCAGCCATTCAACTAATGAAAAACTGTTTTTT. This gives the protein CASHSTNEKLFF.